This TCR beta chain was found in a study of T-cell reconstitution after alpha-beta-depleted transplantation in children (dated by TCRdb to about 2016). In terms of the full investigation: Using TCR repertoire profiling, the study quantitatively followed how T-cell immune reconstitution unfolded in children after TCRalphabeta/CD19-depleted allogeneic hematopoietic cell transplantation.

This clonotype was recorded only once. No cognate antigen has been identified for it. Per-base quality was not reported, and no clone a single base away is much larger than it. The library was generated by PCR. For sequencing, an Illumina HiSeq 2500 was employed. TCR libraries were prepared with molecular barcoding, using unique molecular identifiers to normalize TCRbeta repertoire quantification. TCRdb reworked the public reads: Q25 trimming with fastp, MiXCR clone assembly, productive beta chains retained. Every entry covers one CDR3 protein and lists the most common genes and DNA from its rows. For this sample there are a few hundred thousand distinct CDR3 sequences; roughly 18% appear just once. Of the sample, 3.3% falls within the top ten clones. Taken from cysteine to phenylalanine, the CDR3 has 13 residues. Here the CDR3 DNA is all that survives: 39 bases in frame from base 1. V is cut by 11 bases and J by 10 bases, and the space between the germline ends is 18 bases. The germline V gene supplies CDR1 SGHTA and CDR2 FQGTGA.

The sequencing here drew on PBMCs from the stem cell graft donor, taken from the stem cell graft. The sequence was collected from a human donor who donated a stem cell graft to a child with acute lymphoblastic leukemia. The chain couples TRBV7-3 to TRBJ1-6, with TRBD1 perhaps the D gene, on 5 matching bases. For the CDR3, the sequence is CAPWGVRESPLHF. The sequenced DNA is TGTGCCCCCTGGGGGGTGAGGGAATCACCCCTCCACTTT.